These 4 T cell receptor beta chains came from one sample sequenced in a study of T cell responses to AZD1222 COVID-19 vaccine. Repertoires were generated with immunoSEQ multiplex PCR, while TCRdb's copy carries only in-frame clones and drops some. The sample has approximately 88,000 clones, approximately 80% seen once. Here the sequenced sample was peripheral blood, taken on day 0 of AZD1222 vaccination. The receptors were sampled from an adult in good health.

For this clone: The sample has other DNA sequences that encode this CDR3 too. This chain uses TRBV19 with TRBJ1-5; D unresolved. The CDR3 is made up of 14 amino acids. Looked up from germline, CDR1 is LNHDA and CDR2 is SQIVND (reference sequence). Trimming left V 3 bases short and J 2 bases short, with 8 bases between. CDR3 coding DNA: TGTGCCAGTAGTATTGTAGGAGGCAATCAGCCCCAGCATTTT. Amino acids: CASSIVGGNQPQHF.

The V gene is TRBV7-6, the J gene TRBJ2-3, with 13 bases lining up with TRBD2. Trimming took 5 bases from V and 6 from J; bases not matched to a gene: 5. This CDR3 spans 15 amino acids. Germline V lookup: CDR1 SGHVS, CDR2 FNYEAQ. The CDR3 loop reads CASSLQLAGGDTQYF. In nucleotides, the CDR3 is TGTGCCAGCAGCCTCCAACTAGCGGGAGGGGATACGCAGTATTTT.

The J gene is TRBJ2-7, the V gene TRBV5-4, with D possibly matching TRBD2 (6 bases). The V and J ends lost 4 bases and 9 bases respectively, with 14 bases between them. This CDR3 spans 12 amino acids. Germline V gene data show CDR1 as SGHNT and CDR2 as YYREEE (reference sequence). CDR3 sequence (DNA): TGTGCCAGCAGCCTGGACTACCATTCGCAGTACTTC. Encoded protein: CASSLDYHSQYF. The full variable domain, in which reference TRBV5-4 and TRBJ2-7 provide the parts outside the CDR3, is ETGVTQSPTHLIKTRGQQVTLRCSSQSGHNTVSWYQQALGQGPQFIFQYYREEENGRGNFPPRFSGLQFPNYSSELNVNALELDDSALYLCASSLDYHSQYFGPGTRLTVT.

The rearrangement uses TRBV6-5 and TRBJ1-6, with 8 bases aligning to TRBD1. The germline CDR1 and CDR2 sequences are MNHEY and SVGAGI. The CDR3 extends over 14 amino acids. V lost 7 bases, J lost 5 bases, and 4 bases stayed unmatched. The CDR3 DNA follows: TGTGCCAGCACCCGGACAGGGCATAATTCACCCCTCCACTTT. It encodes CASTRTGHNSPLHF.